Shown below are 4 T cell receptor beta chains from a single sample sequenced in a study of memory CD4+ T cells and cytomegalovirus serostatus. Data came from immunoSEQ multiplex PCR; TCRdb stores just in-frame clones and leaves some out. The sample consists of about 42,000 clones, around 82% of them appearing once. Single viable CD3+CD4+CD8-CD45RO+ cells were sorted as the memory CD4+ T cells. Material for sequencing was memory CD4+ T cells from blood. The receptors here all came from an adult in good health and CMV-seronegative.

The chain combines TRBV5-4 with TRBJ2-2; D is tentatively TRBD1 or TRBD2 (6 bases each). V was clipped by 2 bases and J by 6 bases, with 11 bases between them. Germline V gene data show CDR1 as SGHNT and CDR2 as YYREEE (reference sequence). The CDR3 contains 14 residues. In DNA, the CDR3 is TGTGCCAGCAGCTTTGCAAGGGGGGCCGGGGAGCTGTTTTTT. This gives the protein CASSFARGAGELFF. The complete variable domain, with remaining parts taken from reference TRBV5-4 and TRBJ2-2, reads ETGVTQSPTHLIKTRGQQVTLRCSSQSGHNTVSWYQQALGQGPQFIFQYYREEENGRGNFPPRFSGLQFPNYSSELNVNALELDDSALYLCASSFARGAGELFFGEGSRLTVL.

The V and J genes are TRBV19 and TRBJ1-4; D is undetermined. CDR1 is LNHDA and CDR2 is SQIVND in the germline V gene (reference sequence). Trimming stripped 5 bases from V and 3 bases from J, with 7 bases between. The CDR3 is 13 amino acids. In DNA form, the CDR3 reads TGTGCCAGTAGTCGGCAGCCTAATGAAAAACTGTTTTTT. This sequence encodes CASSRQPNEKLFF.

The chain is built from TRBV28 and TRBJ2-6; 11 bases map to TRBD1. This CDR3 contains 21 residues. Germline V gene lookup returns CDR1 MDHEN and CDR2 SYDVKM. The J segment lost 3 bases and the V segment lost 3 bases, leaving 16 bases of the junction unmatched. The CDR3 sequence is CASSFQGLGTGGRSGANVLTF. CDR3 sequence (DNA): TGTGCCAGCAGTTTCCAGGGTCTGGGGACAGGGGGGAGAAGTGGGGCCAACGTCCTGACTTTC.

The gene calls are TRBV4-3 and TRBJ2-7; TRBD2 matches 8 bases. CDR1 and CDR2 (germline): LGHNA, YSLEER. V lost 2 bases and J lost 4; bases outside the gene matches: 7. The CDR3 consists of 15 residues. The CDR3 bases are TGCGCCAGCAGCCAATACCCGGGGGGGCTTTACGAGCAGTACTTC. Residues: CASSQYPGGLYEQYF.